The present T cell receptor (beta chain) was sequenced within a study of shared clonotypes between healthy human individuals (dated by TCRdb to about 2020). Study-wide context: Three men and a couple of women, aged 18 to 49 years, made up the cohort. Per donor, three plates each were used for CD4 naive and CD4 memory, two for CD8 naive, and one for CD8 memory. To estimate repertoire size and how much clonotype sharing occurs between individuals, the study deeply sequenced the blood TCR repertoires of several healthy adults. Libraries were prepared and TCR repertoires were sequenced by different laboratories using diverse techniques, in order to increase sequencing depth and limit assay-specific biases. Per donor, leukapheresis produced somewhere between about 0.9 and 9.5 billion PBMCs. The full study reports these points: Clonotypes shared by all four sorted-subset donors showed higher generation probabilities than non-shared clonotypes. Pairwise subsampling led to the expectation that sequencing depth would affect the degree of clonotype sharing among donors. Because the study included only a small number of donors, the genetic and exposure-history diversity represented was limited. Sampling was restricted to blood, and TCR repertoires in tissue are likely to differ from TCR repertoires in blood. Naive subsets generally had larger estimated clonotype richness than memory subsets did. Across several donors, around 5% of naive CD4, around 3.3% of naive CD8, approximately 2.5% of memory CD4, and roughly 0.4% of memory CD8 clonotypes were shared. Rarefaction of sorted-subset datasets indicated incomplete sequencing despite the large sequencing depth.

CD8 naive samples were obtained by positive selection for CCR7 among CD45RO-negative cells, yielding a CD45RA+CCR7+ population from which TemRA cells were excluded. The donors were healthy, HIV-negative adults who had no recently reported acute infections or vaccinations. Every donor was a Caucasian adult residing in Nashville, Tennessee, USA. Blood was obtained by leukapheresis, after which PBMCs were separated by Ficoll-Histopaque density gradient centrifugation and cryopreserved in liquid nitrogen vapor phase. Analytical flow cytometry was used to check the purity and quantity of every magnetically sorted T cell population. Genomic DNA was isolated from each sorted fraction and quantified by UV absorbance on a Nanodrop 2000c. Using the deep immunoSEQ assay, TCR CDR3 regions were amplified from genomic DNA by multiplex PCR. Extracted genomic DNA from each cell subset was spread evenly across all wells of several immunoSEQ 96-well plates, with each plate serving as a replicate. For sorted subsets, approximately 200 ng of genomic DNA, equivalent to around 29,000 T cell genomes, went into each replicate PCR. The purified libraries were quantified using a Qubit 3.0 fluorometer, sized with a Bioanalyzer 2100, and then quantified again using the KAPA Library Quantification kit. Every immunoSEQ 96-well plate was sequenced on a dedicated single-read 150-cycle Illumina NextSeq 550 flow cell. The paper's processing steps were these. Because the immunoSEQ output included only junctional sequences and no quality scores, the filtering could not be the same as the filtering used for full-length reads. To assign V/J genes and CDR3, sequences were annotated against IMGT germline references using PyIR, a Python wrapper for IgBLAST v1.9. Reads were filtered out if the reads had weak V/J assignments (E-value above 1e-6), no CDR3, stop codons, out-of-frame junctions, or ambiguous translated residues. V3J clonotypes were defined by identical inferred V gene, J gene, and CDR3 amino acid sequence. Percentage overlap between repertoires was computed as shared unique clonotypes divided by the size of the smaller repertoire. Repertoire richness was assessed with RTK rarefaction, the Chao1 estimator, and Recon v2.1 estimates of unobserved clonotypes. Generation probabilities were computed with OLGA for all TCRbeta clonotypes obtained by the gDNA method from a few donors. TCRdb carries this immuneACCESS record with in-frame sequences only. Its versions omit some clonotypes, under half of them owing to an unresolved V gene in the studies checked, with the rest unexplained. D and trimming come from the DNA, and the V and J calls and clone size come from that table. The sample includes some 2,100,000 clones, with about 93% observed a single time. The top ten clones comprise approximately 1.7% of the sample.

A distance of 17 bases separates the germline ends of V and J, which lose 4 bases and 7 bases respectively. The germline V gene (reference sequence) provides CDR1 MNHEY and CDR2 SMNVEV. The CDR3 has 14 amino acids, counting the end cysteine and phenylalanine. Only the CDR3 DNA is retained, 42 bases long and in frame from the first base. As for this clone: Its binding antigen is unknown. No much larger clone is present one base from it, and per-base qualities are unavailable.

This TCR derives from a man between 18 and 29 years old in good health. Some clones in this sample may be carry-over from other donors' samples. The chain couples TRBV27 to TRBJ2-7, with the D gene not confidently named. What was sequenced was naive CD8+ T cells from PBMCs. Explained via the paper, the cell subset or site label denotes: CD45RA+CCR7+. The CDR3 corresponds to CASSSQLTPWEQYF. The DNA reads TGTGCCAGCAGTTCCCAGCTAACACCATGGGAGCAGTACTTC.